There are many counts of the clone carrying this T cell receptor (beta chain). Its antigen is not known. Time point of the sample: sample taken at primary tumor resection. The data originate from a study of spatial heterogeneity in lung cancer. Overall study context: The library had UMIs, and each TCR and UMI pair averaged more than ten raw reads. Study-wide results and limits: Resection saw ubiquitous expanded tumor TCRs appear in blood more than follow-up did.

TCR cDNA molecules each carried a unique molecular identifier. TCRdb reprocessed the 5' RACE reads via MiXCR and lists one record per CDR3 protein. The data hold tens of thousands of distinct CDR3 sequences, with roughly 5% observed a single time. This CDR3 has 14 amino acids. The junction had 5 bases not matched to a gene; V was cut back by 7 bases and J by 5 bases. Germline CDR1 and CDR2: SGHKS and YYEKEE (reference sequence). The TCR sequence derives from a male donor with early-stage non-small cell lung cancer. The specimen was PBMCs, collected at surgery. The genes are TRBV5-5 and TRBJ2-1, with TRBD2 identical over 11 bases. CDR3 bases: TGTGCCAGCGAAGCACTAGCGGGAGACAATGAGCAGTTCTTC. This encodes CASEALAGDNEQFF.